One sample yielded the 19 T cell receptor beta chains listed below, sequenced in a study of blood T cell repertoires in COVID-19. Profiling relied on immunoSEQ multiplex PCR, and the TCRdb table lists in-frame clones only, not all of them. Of about 320,000 clones listed, roughly nine tenths are singletons. Sequenced material: peripheral blood. The receptors shown here come from a woman aged 25 to 45 with COVID-19, enrolled during active disease.

This chain uses TRBV4-1 with TRBJ2-5; no clear D gene. The CDR3 length is 16 residues. Between the trimmed V and J ends, which lost 4 bases and 2 bases, there was a span of 17 bases. Germline CDR1 and CDR2: MGHRA and YSYEKL. The CDR3 loop is CASSPSPGRKQETQYF. The CDR3 DNA is TGCGCCAGCAGCCCCTCCCCTGGGCGTAAGCAAGAGACCCAGTACTTC.

The chain is built from TRBV3-1 (or the pseudogene TRBV3-2) and TRBJ1-1, with D tentatively TRBD1 (5 bases). V lost 4 bases and J lost 1, with 7 bases in between. The CDR3 is 13 amino acids. From germline, CDR1 is LGHDT and CDR2 YNNKEL (reference sequence). The CDR3 region has the DNA TGTGCCAGCAGCCTAGGGGAGAACACTGAAGCTTTCTTT. This translates into CASSLGENTEAFF.

The CDR3 is CASSSQGFGQPQHF. As DNA, the CDR3 is TGTGCCAGTAGTTCACAGGGGTTTGGTCAGCCCCAGCATTTT. The gene calls are TRBV19 and TRBJ1-5; 7 positions agree with TRBD1. There are 14 residues in the CDR3. Germline loops: CDR1 LNHDA, CDR2 SQIVND (reference sequence). V trimming: 5 bases; J trimming: 6 bases; junction bases outside the gene matches: 7.

The chain uses TRBV5-1 and TRBJ2-2, with TRBD1 matching over 7 bases. The germline CDR1 and CDR2 sequences are SGHRS and YFSETQ. With V trimmed by 4 bases and J by 2 bases, 5 bases remained unmatched. The CDR3 has 15 amino acids. The CDR3 here is CASSPNRGNTGELFF. The CDR3 DNA is TGCGCCAGCAGCCCGAACAGGGGTAACACCGGGGAGCTGTTTTTT.

This clone appeared a single time. The chain recombines TRBV7-9 with TRBJ2-7, with 7 bases that match TRBD2. V lost 3 bases, J lost 0 bases, and 5 bases stayed unmatched. The CDR3 length is 15 residues. The germline V gene encodes CDR1 SEHNR and CDR2 FQNEAQ (reference sequence). CDR3 loop: CASSFSPSGSYEQYF. Written as DNA, the CDR3 is TGTGCCAGCAGCTTTTCGCCTAGCGGCTCCTACGAGCAGTACTTC.

With respect to this clone: The germline gene is not matched at one end of the junction; a read error may be the cause. The chain has TRBV5-1 and TRBJ1-1; TRBD1 agrees at 10 bases. The CDR3 has 12 amino acids. Germline loops: CDR1 SGHRS, CDR2 YFSETQ. The CDR3 sequence: CASSLDRGRAFF. DNA of the CDR3: TGCGCCAGCAGTTTGGACAGGGGGAGAGCTTTCTTT.

The V call is TRBV4-1, the J call TRBJ2-5; D may be TRBD2 (6 bases). Germline-derived CDR1 and CDR2 are MGHRA and YSYEKL. V was trimmed by 6 bases and J by 4 bases, leaving 9 bases between them. The CDR3 totals 12 residues. The CDR3 nucleotides are TGCGCCAGCAGGGGGAGGCGAGAGACCCAGTACTTC. Encoded protein: CASRGRRETQYF.

Here the CDR3 reads CASSWDVREDEQFF. In DNA, the CDR3 is TGTGCCAGCAGTTGGGACGTTAGGGAGGACGAGCAGTTCTTC. J is TRBJ2-1 and V is TRBV6-5; possible D gene TRBD2, 6 bases. CDR1 and CDR2 (germline): MNHEY, SVGAGI. Trimming took off 4 bases at V and 10 bases at J, with 17 bases between the two ends. The CDR3 loop spans 14 amino acids.

In its sample, this clone was seen a few times. The chain recombines TRBV6-6 with TRBJ1-1, with D tentatively TRBD1 (6 bases). Germline V lookup: CDR1 MNHNY, CDR2 SVGAGI (reference sequence). This CDR3 region has 14 residues. V lost 6 bases and J lost 7, with 18 bases in between. The CDR3 DNA reads TGTGCCAGCAGAGAGATCAGGGGTCTGGATGAAGCTTTCTTT. Protein: CASREIRGLDEAFF.

The chain joins TRBV4-2 to TRBJ2-1; 16 bases are shared with TRBD2. This CDR3 has 13 residues. CDR1 LGHNA and CDR2 YNFKEQ come from the germline V gene. With 8 bases clipped from V and 8 bases from J, the junction kept 0 bases outside the gene matches. This chain's CDR3 is CASGTSGRDEQFF. The CDR3 DNA sequence: TGTGCCAGCGGGACTAGCGGGAGGGATGAGCAGTTCTTC.

This chain links TRBV5-1 with TRBJ2-5, with a tentative D call TRBD1 (5 bases). Per the germline V gene, CDR1 is SGHRS and CDR2 is YFSETQ. The length of the CDR3 is 14 residues. V was cut by 0 bases and J by 1 base, with 7 bases left in between. CDR3 loop: CASSLGTIQETQYF. The CDR3 DNA reads as TGCGCCAGCAGCTTGGGGACAATCCAAGAGACCCAGTACTTC.

The J gene is TRBJ1-2, the V gene TRBV2, with a weak D call TRBD1 (5 bases). V shed 9 bases and J shed 6 bases, with 17 bases lying between them. This CDR3 has 13 residues. Germline lookup yields CDR1 SNHLY and CDR2 FYNNEI. The CDR3 here is CARKETDWHGYTF. The CDR3 DNA is TGTGCCAGAAAGGAGACAGATTGGCATGGCTACACCTTC.

This chain uses TRBV5-6 with TRBJ1-3; D is possibly TRBD1 (6 bases). The ends were cut back, 6 bases at V and 2 bases at J, with 18 bases in the middle. The CDR3 sequence is 16 residues long. Germline V CDR1 and CDR2: SGHDT, YYEEEE. The CDR3 sequence: CASTRDGRGPGNTIYF. CDR3 nucleotide sequence: TGTGCCAGCACCCGTGACGGCAGGGGCCCTGGAAACACCATATATTTT.

This clone has a single count. This chain joins TRBV10-2 and TRBJ1-3; D perhaps matches TRBD1 (5 bases). The CDR3 is made up of 17 amino acids. CDR1 is WSHSY and CDR2 is SAAADI in the germline V gene. The V end lost 5 bases, the J end lost 0 bases, and 17 bases lay between the germline ends. The CDR3 bases are TGCGCCAGCAGTCTCCAGACAGCCTCTTACTCTGGAAACACCATATATTTT. Translated, it gives CASSLQTASYSGNTIYF.

J is TRBJ1-2 and V is TRBV16; D may be TRBD1 (6 bases). The germline V gene has CDR1 KGHSY and CDR2 FQNENV. V was shortened by 0 bases and J by 5 bases, with 13 bases between the two germline ends. The CDR3 runs to 15 residues. CDR3 protein: CASSQSPGVGYGYTF. In nucleotides, the CDR3 is TGTGCCAGCAGCCAATCTCCAGGGGTTGGATATGGCTACACCTTC.

The rearrangement links TRBV5-1 to TRBJ2-7, with D perhaps TRBD1 (5 bases). The CDR3 spans 13 residues. The V gene lost 0 bases and the J gene lost 6 bases, with 10 bases spanning the gap. Germline V gene sequence: CDR1 SGHRS, CDR2 YFSETQ. The CDR3 region is CASSLAGFGEQYF. The CDR3 nucleotides are TGCGCCAGCAGCTTGGCAGGGTTTGGCGAGCAGTACTTC.

The V and J genes are TRBV7-6 and TRBJ2-2; 10 bases align to TRBD2. The CDR3 loop spans 16 amino acids. CDR1 and CDR2 from the germline V gene are SGHVS and FNYEAQ. The V and J ends lost 2 bases and 6 bases, in that order; junction bases with no gene match: 6. CDR3: CASSLRPAGGSGELFF. CDR3 nucleotides: TGTGCCAGCAGCTTACGGCCAGCGGGGGGGTCCGGGGAGCTGTTTTTT.

This chain joins TRBV19 and TRBJ2-6; D might be TRBD1 (6 bases). The CDR3 is 15 amino acids. Germline V lookup: CDR1 LNHDA, CDR2 SQIVND (reference sequence). V was trimmed by 4 bases and J by 2 bases, leaving 9 bases between them. The CDR3: CASSTQGAGANVLTF. The CDR3 DNA reads as TGTGCCAGTAGTACACAGGGTGCTGGGGCCAACGTCCTGACTTTC.

The chain is built from TRBV7-9 and TRBJ1-1; D may be TRBD1 (6 bases). Germline lookup yields CDR1 SEHNR and CDR2 FQNEAQ (reference sequence). The CDR3 totals 15 residues. The V and J ends lost 1 base and 0 bases respectively, with 9 bases between them. CDR3 nucleotide sequence: TGTGCCAGCAGCTTAGTGACAGGTATGAACACTGAAGCTTTCTTT. Translating it yields CASSLVTGMNTEAFF.